This TCR beta chain was sequenced in a study of T cells in Graves' hyperthyroidism and ophthalmopathy. Notes on the study in general: Ophthalmopathy cases were set apart from stable hyperthyroidism by a 13 V-J model. In the blood, most expanded thyroid clonotypes above 0.001 appeared as well.

The germline CDR1 and CDR2 sequences are SGHKS and YYEKEE (reference sequence). J lost 3 bases, V lost 2 bases, and 7 bases had no gene match. This CDR3 is 16 amino acids long. It was uncontrolled infection, other autoimmune disease, pregnancy or lactation that excluded patients. The authors took PBMCs from 8 to 10 ml fresh peripheral blood. This clonotype was seen more than once but under ten times. The antigen is not known. TCR beta CDR3 sequences were amplified from RNA transcripts. The primer set for the first-round RT-PCR of the TCR CDR3 was HTBI. TCRdb itself ran the multiplex PCR reads through MiXCR, one entry per CDR3 protein. The table includes about 400,000 distinct CDR3 sequences, 11% to 15% detected once.

This chain connects TRBV5-5 to TRBJ2-7, with TRBD1 matching 11 bases. The material sequenced was blood. The TCR comes from a man between 50 and 59 years old with Graves' ophthalmopathy. The CDR3 DNA is TGTGCCAGCAGCTTACCAACCGGGACAGGGGGCTACGAGCAGTACTTC. As protein: CASSLPTGTGGYEQYF.